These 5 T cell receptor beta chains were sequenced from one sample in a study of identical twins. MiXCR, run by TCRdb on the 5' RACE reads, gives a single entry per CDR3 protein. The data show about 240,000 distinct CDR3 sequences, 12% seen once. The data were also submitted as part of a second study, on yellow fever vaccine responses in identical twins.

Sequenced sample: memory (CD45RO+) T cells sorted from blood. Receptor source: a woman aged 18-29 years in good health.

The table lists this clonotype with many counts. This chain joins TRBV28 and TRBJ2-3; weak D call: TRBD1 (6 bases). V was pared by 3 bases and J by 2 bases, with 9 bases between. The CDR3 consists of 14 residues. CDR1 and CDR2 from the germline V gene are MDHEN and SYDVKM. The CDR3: CASSLDRNTDTQYF. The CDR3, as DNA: TGTGCCAGCAGTTTGGACAGAAACACAGATACGCAGTATTTT.

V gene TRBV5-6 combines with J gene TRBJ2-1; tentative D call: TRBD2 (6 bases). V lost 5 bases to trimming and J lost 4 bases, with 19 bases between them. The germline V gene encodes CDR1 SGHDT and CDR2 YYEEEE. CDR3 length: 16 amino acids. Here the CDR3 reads CASRAFGGADYNEQFF. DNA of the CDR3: TGTGCCAGCAGGGCCTTCGGCGGGGCGGATTACAATGAGCAGTTCTTC.

The DNA for the CDR3 is TGTGCCAGCACTGGAGGGGGCGCGGCCGGGGAGCTGTTTTTT. Translated: CASTGGGAAGELFF. V usage is TRBV6-2 or TRBV6-3 and J usage is TRBJ2-2; weak D call: TRBD1 (7 bases). In germline, CDR1 is MNHEY, CDR2 SVGEGT. The CDR3 totals 14 residues. V was trimmed by 7 bases and J by 6 bases, leaving 15 bases between them.

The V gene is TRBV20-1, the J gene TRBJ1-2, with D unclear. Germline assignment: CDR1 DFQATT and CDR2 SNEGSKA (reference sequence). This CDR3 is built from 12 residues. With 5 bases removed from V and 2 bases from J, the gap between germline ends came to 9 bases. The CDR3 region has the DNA TGCAGTGCTTTGACGGCGAACTATGGCTACACCTTC. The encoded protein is CSALTANYGYTF.

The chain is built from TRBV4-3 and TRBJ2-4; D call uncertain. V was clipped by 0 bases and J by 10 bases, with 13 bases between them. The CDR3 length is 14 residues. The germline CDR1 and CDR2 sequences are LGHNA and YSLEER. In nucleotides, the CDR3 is TGCGCCAGCAGCCAAGAAACTTATCGAAGAATTCAGTACTTC. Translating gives CASSQETYRRIQYF.